This TCR beta chain is drawn from a study of CD8 T cells in ankylosing spondylitis. Overall study results and limits: There was a TCR beta motif, made of several highly homologous variants, that appeared characteristic of ankylosing spondylitis blood. Disease-linked clones were found to be CD8+ and relatively rare in peripheral blood. Past research had described some motif variants in reactive arthritis synovial fluid and blood.

The V segment lost 0 bases and the J segment 7 bases; nucleotides outside the gene matches: 14. The CDR3 is 17 residues long. Germline CDR1 MNHEY, CDR2 SMNVEV (reference sequence). This clonotype has just a few counts. Its antigen is currently unknown. Using quantitative 5'-RACE with molecular barcodes, the authors made TCR beta libraries. TCRdb redid the calling of the 5' RACE reads with MiXCR, one entry per CDR3 protein. Of fewer than 500,000 distinct CDR3 sequences in the sample, roughly a quarter were seen once. The sample taken for sequencing was blood, either unsorted or a sorted T cell fraction (not recorded which). The chain is built from TRBV27 and TRBJ1-1; TRBD1 matches 7 bases. The source is a male donor with ankylosing spondylitis. The CDR3 sequence: CASSLSIPRTGGGEAFF. DNA for the CDR3: TGTGCCAGCAGTTTATCGATCCCCCGGACAGGAGGGGGTGAAGCTTTCTTT.